The source of this T cell receptor (beta chain) is a study of T cells in localized non-small cell lung cancer. General study results and limits: Heterogeneity remains possible, as sequencing covered one tumor region only.

Concerning this clone itself: Its specificity is unknown.

CDR3 length equals 15 residues. Looked up from germline, CDR1 is SQVTM and CDR2 is ANQGSEA. The V and J ends lost 5 bases and 2 bases respectively, with 17 bases between them. Method: immunoSEQ multiplex PCR; TCRdb's copy keeps in-frame clones and lacks some. The sample lists approximately 83,000 clones; roughly 93% were seen once. The receptor was isolated from a woman aged 35 to 69 with stage II squamous cell lung carcinoma. V is TRBV29-1 and J is TRBJ2-3, with D possibly matching TRBD2 (5 bases). This specimen consisted of PBMCs, obtained before any cancer treatment. The CDR3 region is CSVLGRTGNTDTQYF. CDR3 DNA: TGCAGCGTTCTTGGGCGGACGGGGAACACAGATACGCAGTATTTT.